The source of this T cell receptor beta chain is a study of T cell repertoires in cytomegalovirus infection. Turning to the study itself: Through public TCR beta signatures, both CMV infection and matching HLA type were indicated.

Germline CDR1 and CDR2: SGHTA and FQGNSA. This CDR3 comprises 17 residues. After removal of 1 base from V and 0 bases from J, the junction contained 6 bases not matched to a gene. Ten or more counts support this clonotype. TCRdb reanalysed the reads using MiXCR and keeps one entry per CDR3 protein. The sample gives 150,000 or so distinct CDR3 sequences, about 6.1% of which show up once; about 20% is in the top ten. J is TRBJ1-5 and V is TRBV7-2; 7 bases align to TRBD1. The TCR was taken from a human donor in good health (CMV status not recorded). Some clones in this sample may be carry-over from other donors' samples. The sequenced material came from PBMCs. CDR3 amino acids: CASSLVGQGVSNQPQHF. The CDR3 DNA follows: TGTGCCAGCAGCTTAGTCGGGCAGGGGGTTAGCAATCAGCCCCAGCATTTT.